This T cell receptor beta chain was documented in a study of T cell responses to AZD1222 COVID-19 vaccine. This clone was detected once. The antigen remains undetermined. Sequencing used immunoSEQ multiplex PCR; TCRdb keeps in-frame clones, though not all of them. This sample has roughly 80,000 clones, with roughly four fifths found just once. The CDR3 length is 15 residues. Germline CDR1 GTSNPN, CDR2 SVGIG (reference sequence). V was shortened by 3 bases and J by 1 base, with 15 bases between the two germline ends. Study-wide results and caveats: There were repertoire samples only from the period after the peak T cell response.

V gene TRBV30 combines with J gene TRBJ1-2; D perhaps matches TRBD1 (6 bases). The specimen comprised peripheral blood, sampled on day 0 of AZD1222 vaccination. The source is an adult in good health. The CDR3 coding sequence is TGTGCCTGGAGGTCGGACAGCACGGTTAACTATGGCTACACCTTC. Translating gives CAWRSDSTVNYGYTF.